The 2 T cell receptor beta chains reported below all come from one sample, sequenced in a study of blood T cells in healthy people across ages. Sample-barcoded 5' priming and a J-beta primer mix drove a second PCR of roughly 7 to 11 cycles. TCRdb reprocessed the 5' RACE reads via MiXCR and lists one record per CDR3 protein. Of roughly 1.6 million distinct CDR3 sequences in the sample, roughly 32% were seen once. The sequenced sample consisted of blood. These receptor sequences come from a woman aged 25 to 45 in good health.

This clonotype was seen more than once but under ten times. V usage is TRBV7-9 and J usage is TRBJ2-5, with a possible D match to TRBD2 (6 bases). The CDR3 runs 14 residues. Germline CDR1 and CDR2: SEHNR and FQNEAQ (reference sequence). Trimming shortened V by 4 bases and J by 2 bases, and 11 bases separated the two germline ends. The CDR3 DNA reads as TGTGCCAGCAGCTCGAATAGCGGACAAGAGACCCAGTACTTC. This encodes CASSSNSGQETQYF.

The chain is built from TRBV7-9 and TRBJ2-2; 10 nucleotides agree with TRBD1. This CDR3 has 15 amino acids. The junction had 4 bases not matched to a gene; V was cut back by 3 bases and J by 6 bases. In germline, CDR1 is SEHNR, CDR2 FQNEAQ (reference sequence). CDR3 nucleotide sequence: TGTGCCAGCAGCTTTGGGACAGGGGCGGCCGGGGAGCTGTTTTTT. Its translation is CASSFGTGAAGELFF.